This passage covers 16 T cell receptor beta chains from one sample sequenced in a study of T cells in localized non-small cell lung cancer. Some clones are missing from TCRdb's copy, which holds only in-frame ones; the method was immunoSEQ multiplex PCR. The sample shows around 7,500 clones, roughly 92% of them seen only once. The source material was peripheral blood, sampled before any cancer treatment. These receptors all come from a woman aged 40 to 75 with stage I lung adenocarcinoma.

The V and J genes are TRBV7-6 and TRBJ2-3, with 7 bases lining up with TRBD1. Germline CDR1 reads SGHVS; CDR2 reads FNYEAQ. The CDR3 loop spans 14 amino acids. Unmatched junction bases numbered 1, after V lost 3 bases and J lost 1 base. CDR3 residues: CASSFDRGTDTQYF. The CDR3, as DNA: TGTGCCAGCAGCTTCGACAGGGGCACAGATACGCAGTATTTT.

The J gene is TRBJ2-7, the V gene TRBV11-2; TRBD1 matches 11 bases. Germline-derived CDR1 and CDR2 are SGHAT and FQNNGV. Germline trimming cut 4 bases from V and 2 bases from J; bases unmatched to any gene: 10. The CDR3 is 17 residues long. The CDR3 region has the DNA TGTGCCAGCAGCTGGACAGGGGGCGCATCTCCTACCTACGAGCAGTACTTC. It translates to CASSWTGGASPTYEQYF.

The chain links TRBV14 to TRBJ2-2; no clear D gene. Germline lookup yields CDR1 SGHDN and CDR2 FVKESK. The CDR3 contains 13 residues. The V end was cut by 2 bases, the J end by 5 bases, with 6 bases between. This CDR3 reads CASSQLGTGELFF. CDR3 nucleotide sequence: TGTGCCAGCAGCCAACTGGGGACCGGGGAGCTGTTTTTT. The full variable domain, with the rest looked up from reference TRBV14 and TRBJ2-2, is EAGVTQFPSHSVIEKGQTVTLRCDPISGHDNLYWYRRVMGKEIKFLLHFVKESKQDESGMPNNRFLAERTGGTYSTLKVQPAELEDSGVYFCASSQLGTGELFFGEGSRLTVL.

This chain connects TRBV5-6 to TRBJ1-2, with 7 bases identical to TRBD1. The CDR3 is 15 amino acids. The germline gives CDR1 SGHDT, CDR2 YYEEEE. The trim removed 4 bases at V and 8 bases at J, leaving 14 bases unmatched. The CDR3 is CASSVGWQGGVGYTF. In DNA form, the CDR3 reads TGTGCCAGCAGCGTGGGGTGGCAGGGGGGCGTCGGCTACACCTTC. Filled out from reference TRBV5-6 and TRBJ1-2, the complete variable domain reads DAGVTQSPTHLIKTRGQQVTLRCSPKSGHDTVSWYQQALGQGPQFIFQYYEEEERQRGNFPDRFSGHQFPNYSSELNVNALLLGDSALYLCASSVGWQGGVGYTFGSGTRLTVV.

This chain links TRBV5-1 with TRBJ1-2; no clear D gene. Germline V CDR1 and CDR2: SGHRS, YFSETQ. V was cut by 0 bases and J by 4 bases, with 10 bases left in between. The CDR3 spans 14 residues. CDR3 protein: CASSLEERLYGYTF. Here the CDR3 DNA reads TGCGCCAGCAGCTTGGAGGAGAGGCTCTATGGCTACACCTTC.

The chain has TRBV5-1 and TRBJ2-2; D not resolved. Between the trimmed V and J ends, which lost 0 bases and 8 bases, there was a span of 14 bases. The CDR3 is made up of 15 amino acids. Germline loops: CDR1 SGHRS, CDR2 YFSETQ. CDR3 in amino acids: CASSLAYLSAGELFF. The CDR3 bases are TGCGCCAGCAGCTTGGCATACCTCAGCGCGGGGGAGCTGTTTTTT. Full variable domain (outside the CDR3, taken from reference TRBV5-1 and TRBJ2-2): KAGVTQTPRYLIKTRGQQVTLSCSPISGHRSVSWYQQTPGQGLQFLFEYFSETQRNKGNFPGRFSGRQFSNSRSEMNVSTLELGDSALYLCASSLAYLSAGELFFGEGSRLTVL.

This chain uses TRBV6-1 with TRBJ2-1, with 11 bases that match TRBD2. From germline, CDR1 is MNHNS and CDR2 SASEGT. The CDR3 is 16 residues long. V was pared by 0 bases and J by 8 bases, with 6 bases of the junction left unmatched. The CDR3 DNA reads as TGTGCCAGCAGTGAAGCAGCTAGCGGGGGGAGGTATGAGCAGTTCTTC. Its protein product is CASSEAASGGRYEQFF.

This rearrangement joins TRBV6-6 to TRBJ1-1; the D is unclear. The V gene lost 1 base and the J gene lost 5 bases, with 5 bases spanning the gap. The CDR3 runs 12 residues. Germline V gene lookup returns CDR1 MNHNY and CDR2 SVGAGI (reference sequence). The CDR3 DNA reads TGTGCCAGCAGTTACTATGGGACTGAAGCTTTCTTT. It specifies CASSYYGTEAFF.

The chain employs TRBV7-2 and TRBJ1-1; D might be TRBD1 (5 bases). Trimming stripped 3 bases from V and 3 bases from J, with 8 bases between. CDR3 length: 13 amino acids. CDR1 is SGHTA and CDR2 is FQGNSA in the germline V gene. The CDR3 nucleotides read TGTGCCAGCAGCTTTGCGGGGGACACTGAAGCTTTCTTT. Its protein product is CASSFAGDTEAFF.

The J gene is TRBJ1-1, the V gene TRBV4-1, with 8 nucleotides matching TRBD1. Germline loops: CDR1 MGHRA, CDR2 YSYEKL. This CDR3 region has 16 residues. V gave up 3 bases and J gave up 0 bases; unmatched junction bases: 6. This chain's CDR3 is CASSQRQGNMNTEAFF. In nucleotides, the CDR3 is TGCGCCAGCAGCCAGCGACAGGGGAACATGAACACTGAAGCTTTCTTT.

This clone was seen once. The rearrangement uses TRBV5-6 and TRBJ2-7, with 7 positions matching TRBD1. Looked up from germline, CDR1 is SGHDT and CDR2 is YYEEEE. Unmatched junction bases numbered 7, after V lost 3 bases and J lost 4 bases. The CDR3 has 14 residues. The CDR3 spells CASSWPGTDYEQYF. The CDR3 DNA reads as TGTGCCAGCAGCTGGCCCGGGACAGATTACGAGCAGTACTTC.

This chain links TRBV7-9 with TRBJ1-1; D remains unclear. The CDR3 contains 15 residues. The germline V gene has CDR1 SEHNR and CDR2 FQNEAQ (reference sequence). V was pared by 5 bases and J by 7 bases, with 20 bases between. CDR3 in DNA: TGTGCCAGCAGCCCCCCGGCGAGGGCTTGGATTGAAGCTTTCTTT. Amino acid sequence: CASSPPARAWIEAFF.

The chain is built from TRBV11-2 and TRBJ2-6; no reliable D call. V lost 5 bases, J lost 1 base, and 9 bases lay in between. Germline V lookup: CDR1 SGHAT, CDR2 FQNNGV. The CDR3 contains 15 residues. As DNA, the CDR3 is TGTGCCAGCAGCATAGGTCCATCTGGGGCCAACGTCCTGACTTTC. It specifies CASSIGPSGANVLTF.

This clone occurred once. The chain couples TRBV2 to TRBJ1-2; 8 positions match TRBD1. Germline V gene data show CDR1 as SNHLY and CDR2 as FYNNEI. CDR3 length equals 14 residues. After removal of 7 bases from V and 3 bases from J, the junction contained 7 bases not matched to a gene. Here the CDR3 reads CASNDRGEDYGYTF. In DNA, the CDR3 is TGTGCCAGCAATGACAGGGGAGAGGACTATGGCTACACCTTC.

The V and J genes are TRBV5-5 and TRBJ2-5; D remains ambiguous. Germline CDR1 reads SGHKS; CDR2 reads YYEKEE (reference sequence). The V end was cut by 2 bases, the J end by 0 bases, with 5 bases between. The CDR3 has 13 amino acids. CDR3 coding DNA: TGTGCCAGCAGCTTTCAGTACCAAGAGACCCAGTACTTC. Its protein product is CASSFQYQETQYF.

The V gene is TRBV5-1, the J gene TRBJ2-3; 10 bases line up with TRBD2. With V trimmed by 4 bases and J by 3 bases, 11 bases remained unmatched. The CDR3 loop spans 17 amino acids. The germline V gene has CDR1 SGHRS and CDR2 YFSETQ. CDR3: CASSPTSSGGATDTQYF. The DNA for the CDR3 is TGCGCCAGCAGCCCCACCTCCAGCGGGGGGGCGACAGATACGCAGTATTTT.